A single T cell receptor beta chain is shown here with its context. Its antigen target is currently unknown. No base-level quality is on record; no much larger clone is a single base apart. This sample was included in a study of cytomegalovirus exposure and HLA in healthy donors (dated by TCRdb to 2016 to 2017). General notes on the study: According to a later analysis, the 100 to 150 validation repertoires were produced on the same platform as the roughly 720 repertoires of the first cohort. The study aimed to test whether signatures of past pathogen exposure could be identified by cataloging public T cell receptors. In addition to the first cohort of roughly 670 subjects, a separate validation cohort of under 150 different subjects was used. High-throughput TCR immunosequencing, statistical association of individual TCRs with disease status, and machine learning were combined to predict cytomegalovirus infection status. Results and caveats for the whole study, not just this receptor: In a later analysis, TCRs clustered in the first cohort were found to also tend to co-occur in the approximately 120 validation repertoires, with approximately 93% of cluster scores above 0. Cytomegalovirus status was reported to be diagnosed by the classifier with high specificity and sensitivity in both the original and validation cohorts. In vitro tests confirmed that three of the cytomegalovirus-associated TCR beta chains recognize cytomegalovirus antigens. The study gave a list of 150 to 200 TCR beta chains associated with cytomegalovirus. Most TCR sequences were observed very rarely across donors, whereas some public TCRs were present in many individuals. According to the authors, the approach could potentially be generalized to other disease states and immunological phenotypes. A later analysis had no HLA typing for the validation cohort, so co-occurrence there was scored across all 110 or so repertoires.

Trimming removed 6 bases from V and 1 base from J, leaving 9 bases between the germline ends. The CDR3 starts with the cysteine, ends with the phenylalanine, and has 13 residues. The sequence is cut down to CDR3 DNA, 39 bases in frame from base 1. CDR1 SGDLS and CDR2 YYNGEE were looked up in the germline V gene. Library preparation used the immunoSEQ multiplex PCR assay. For the original study's pipeline: A statistical classification framework was built for diagnosing cytomegalovirus status from the catalog of TCR beta chain sequences. The source is immuneACCESS, and TCRdb retained only in-frame sequences with V and J called. Part of the clones is not carried over; for the studies checked, unresolved V genes explain less than half of this, and the remainder is unexplained. The V and J calls and the clone size are those of that table, but D and trimming were determined from the DNA. The sample table holds more than 250,000 clones, of which just over 85% were seen once. Clones ranked in the top ten supply around 0.84% of the sample.

The donors were included in the validation cohort of some 120 subjects, a group kept apart from the roughly 670-subject first cohort. The sample comprised PBMCs. The receptor was isolated from a woman aged 18-30 years in good health and CMV-seronegative. Here the chain combines TRBV9 and TRBJ2-3; the D gene cannot be resolved reliably. The CDR3 region has the sequence CASTPRGTDTQYF. Read as DNA, the sequence is TGTGCCAGCACCCCCCGGGGCACAGATACGCAGTATTTT.